This T cell receptor (beta chain) was sequenced in a study of blood T cell repertoires in COVID-19. Germline CDR1 reads SGHKS; CDR2 reads YYEKEE (reference sequence). The CDR3 spans 15 residues. V was clipped by 0 bases and J by 4 bases; unmatched bases: 4. This clone appeared a few times. Assay used: immunoSEQ multiplex PCR; TCRdb lists only in-frame clones, some missing. The profile shows approximately 75,000 clones, around 90% of them singletons. The gene calls are TRBV5-5 and TRBJ2-7, with 10 bases fitting TRBD1. Sequencing input: peripheral blood. The sequence derives from a human donor in a cohort sampled during active COVID-19. CDR3 coding DNA: TGTGCCAGCAGCTTGGTACGGGACAGGGGTTACGAGCAGTACTTC. Translation: CASSLVRDRGYEQYF.